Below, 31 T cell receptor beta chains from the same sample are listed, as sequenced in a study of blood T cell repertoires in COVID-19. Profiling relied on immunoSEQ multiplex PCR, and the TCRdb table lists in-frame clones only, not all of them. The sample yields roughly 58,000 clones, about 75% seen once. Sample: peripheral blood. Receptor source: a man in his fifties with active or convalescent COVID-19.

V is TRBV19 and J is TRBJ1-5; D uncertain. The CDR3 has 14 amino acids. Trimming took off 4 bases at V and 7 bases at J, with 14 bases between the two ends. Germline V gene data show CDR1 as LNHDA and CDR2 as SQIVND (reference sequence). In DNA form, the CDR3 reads TGTGCCAGTAGTAGTAATCTGGCGGGACAGCCCCAGCATTTT. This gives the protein CASSSNLAGQPQHF.

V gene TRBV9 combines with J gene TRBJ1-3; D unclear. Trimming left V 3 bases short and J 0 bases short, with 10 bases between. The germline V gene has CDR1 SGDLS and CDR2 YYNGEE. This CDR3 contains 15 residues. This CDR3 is CASSAMSSSGNTIYF. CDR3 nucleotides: TGTGCCAGCAGCGCGATGTCCAGCTCTGGAAACACCATATATTTT. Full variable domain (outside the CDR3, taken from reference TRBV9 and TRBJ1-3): DSGVTQTPKHLITATGQRVTLRCSPRSGDLSVYWYQQSLDQGLQFLIQYYNGEERAKGNILERFSAQQFPDLHSELNLSSLELGDSALYFCASSAMSSSGNTIYFGEGSWLTVV.

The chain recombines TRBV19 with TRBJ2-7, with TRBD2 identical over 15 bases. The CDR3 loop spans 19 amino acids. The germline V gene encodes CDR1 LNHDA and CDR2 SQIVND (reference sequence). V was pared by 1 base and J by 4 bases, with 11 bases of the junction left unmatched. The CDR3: CASSIAGTSGRYLGYEQYF. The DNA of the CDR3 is TGTGCCAGTAGTATAGCCGGGACTAGCGGGAGGTACCTAGGTTACGAGCAGTACTTC.

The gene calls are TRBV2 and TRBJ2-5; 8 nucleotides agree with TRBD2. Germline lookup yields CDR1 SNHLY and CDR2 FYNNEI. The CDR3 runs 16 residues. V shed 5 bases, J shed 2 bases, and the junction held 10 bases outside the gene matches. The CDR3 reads CASSPAVAGFQETQYF. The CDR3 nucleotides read TGTGCCAGCAGTCCCGCGGTAGCGGGGTTTCAAGAGACCCAGTACTTC.

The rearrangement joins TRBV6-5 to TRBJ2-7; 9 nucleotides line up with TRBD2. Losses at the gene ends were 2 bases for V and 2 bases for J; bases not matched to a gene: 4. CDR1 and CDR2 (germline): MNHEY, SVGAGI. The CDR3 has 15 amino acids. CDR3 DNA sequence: TGTGCCAGCAGTTACGGGGCGGGAGGGACCTACGAGCAGTACTTC. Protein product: CASSYGAGGTYEQYF.

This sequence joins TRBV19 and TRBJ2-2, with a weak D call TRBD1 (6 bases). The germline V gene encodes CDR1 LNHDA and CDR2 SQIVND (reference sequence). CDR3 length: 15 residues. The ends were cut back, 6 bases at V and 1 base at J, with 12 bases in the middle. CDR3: CASRSRGQNTGELFF. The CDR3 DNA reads TGTGCCAGTAGGAGCAGGGGACAGAACACCGGGGAGCTGTTTTTT.

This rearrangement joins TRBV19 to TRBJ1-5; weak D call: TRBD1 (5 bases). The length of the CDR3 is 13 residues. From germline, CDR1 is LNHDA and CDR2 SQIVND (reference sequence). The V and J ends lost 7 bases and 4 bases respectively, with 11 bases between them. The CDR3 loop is CASTTGRNQPQHF. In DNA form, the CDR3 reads TGTGCCAGTACTACAGGTCGTAATCAGCCCCAGCATTTT.

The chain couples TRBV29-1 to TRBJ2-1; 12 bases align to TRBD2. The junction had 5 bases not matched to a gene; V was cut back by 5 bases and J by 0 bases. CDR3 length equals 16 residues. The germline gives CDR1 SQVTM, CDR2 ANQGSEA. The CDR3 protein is CSVTGLAGASYNEQFF. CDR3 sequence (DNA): TGCAGCGTTACGGGACTAGCGGGTGCCTCCTACAATGAGCAGTTCTTC.

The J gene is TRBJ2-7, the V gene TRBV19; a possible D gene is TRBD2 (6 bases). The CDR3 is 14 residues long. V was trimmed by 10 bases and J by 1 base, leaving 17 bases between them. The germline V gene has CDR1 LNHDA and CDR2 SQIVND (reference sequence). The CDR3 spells CANEAPGTSYEQYF. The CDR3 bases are TGTGCCAACGAGGCTCCCGGGACTTCCTACGAGCAGTACTTC.

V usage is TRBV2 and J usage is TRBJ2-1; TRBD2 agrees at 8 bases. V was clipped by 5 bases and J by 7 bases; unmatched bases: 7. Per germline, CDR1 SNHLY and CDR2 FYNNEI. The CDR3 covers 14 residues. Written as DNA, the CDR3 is TGTGCCAGCAGTCCCGGACTAGCTAGGAATGAGCAGTTCTTC. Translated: CASSPGLARNEQFF. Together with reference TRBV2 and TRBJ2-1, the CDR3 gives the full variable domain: EPEVTQTPSHQVTQMGQEVILRCVPISNHLYFYWYRQILGQKVEFLVSFYNNEISEKSEIFDDQFSVERPDGSNFTLKIRSTKLEDSAMYFCASSPGLARNEQFFGPGTRLTVL.

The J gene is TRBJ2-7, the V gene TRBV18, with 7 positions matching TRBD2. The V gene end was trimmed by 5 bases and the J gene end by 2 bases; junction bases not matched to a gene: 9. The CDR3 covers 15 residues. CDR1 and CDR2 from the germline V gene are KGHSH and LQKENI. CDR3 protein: CASSVGGSKAYEQYF. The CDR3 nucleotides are TGTGCCAGCTCAGTGGGAGGGTCCAAGGCCTACGAGCAGTACTTC.

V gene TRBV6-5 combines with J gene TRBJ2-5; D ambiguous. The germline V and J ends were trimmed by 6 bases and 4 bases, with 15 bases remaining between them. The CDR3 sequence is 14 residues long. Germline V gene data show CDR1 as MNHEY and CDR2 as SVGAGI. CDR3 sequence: CASSPVLIGETQYF. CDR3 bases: TGTGCCAGCAGCCCCGTCCTGATCGGAGAGACCCAGTACTTC.

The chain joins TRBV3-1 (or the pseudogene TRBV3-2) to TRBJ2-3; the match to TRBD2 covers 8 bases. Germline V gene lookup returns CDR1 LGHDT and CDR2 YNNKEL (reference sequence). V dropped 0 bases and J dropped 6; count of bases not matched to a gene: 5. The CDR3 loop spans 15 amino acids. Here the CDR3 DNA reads TGTGCCAGCAGCCAAGATCCGGGGGGGGAGGATACGCAGTATTTT. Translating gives CASSQDPGGEDTQYF.

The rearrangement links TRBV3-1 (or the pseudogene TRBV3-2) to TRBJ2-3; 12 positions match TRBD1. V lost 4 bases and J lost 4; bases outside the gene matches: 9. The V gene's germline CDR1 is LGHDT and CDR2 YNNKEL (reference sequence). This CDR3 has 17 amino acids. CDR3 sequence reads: CASSPSGTGGFSDTQYF. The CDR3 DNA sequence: TGTGCCAGCAGCCCCTCCGGGACAGGGGGCTTCTCAGATACGCAGTATTTT.

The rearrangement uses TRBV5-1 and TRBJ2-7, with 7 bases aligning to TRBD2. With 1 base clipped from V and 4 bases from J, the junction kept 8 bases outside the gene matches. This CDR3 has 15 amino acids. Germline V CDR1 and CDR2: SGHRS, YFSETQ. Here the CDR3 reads CASSLTLAGGYEQYF. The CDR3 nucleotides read TGCGCCAGCAGCTTGACTTTAGCGGGCGGGTACGAGCAGTACTTC.

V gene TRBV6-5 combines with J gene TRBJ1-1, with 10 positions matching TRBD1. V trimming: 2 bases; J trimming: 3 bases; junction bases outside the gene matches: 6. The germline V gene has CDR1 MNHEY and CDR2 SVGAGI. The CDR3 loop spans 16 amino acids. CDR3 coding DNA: TGTGCCAGCAGTTACGCCGGACAGGGGGGATACACTGAAGCTTTCTTT. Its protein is CASSYAGQGGYTEAFF.

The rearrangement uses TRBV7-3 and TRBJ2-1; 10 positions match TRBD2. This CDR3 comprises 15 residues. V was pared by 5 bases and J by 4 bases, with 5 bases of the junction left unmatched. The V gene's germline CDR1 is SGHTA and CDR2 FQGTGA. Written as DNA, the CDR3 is TGTGCCAGCAGCCGTGGGACTAGCGCTTACAATGAGCAGTTCTTC. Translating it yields CASSRGTSAYNEQFF.

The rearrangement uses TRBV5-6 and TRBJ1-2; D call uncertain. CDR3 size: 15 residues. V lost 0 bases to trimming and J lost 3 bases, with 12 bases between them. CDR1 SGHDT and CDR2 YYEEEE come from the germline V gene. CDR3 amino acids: CASSLAGLADYGYTF. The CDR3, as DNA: TGTGCCAGCAGCTTGGCCGGGCTAGCTGACTATGGCTACACCTTC.

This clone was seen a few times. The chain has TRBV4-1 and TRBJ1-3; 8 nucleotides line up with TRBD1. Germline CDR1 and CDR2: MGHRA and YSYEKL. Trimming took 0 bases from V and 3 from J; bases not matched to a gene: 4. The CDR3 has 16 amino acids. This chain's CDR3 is CASSQEVTGGGNTIYF. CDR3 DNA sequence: TGCGCCAGCAGCCAAGAGGTTACAGGGGGTGGAAACACCATATATTTT.

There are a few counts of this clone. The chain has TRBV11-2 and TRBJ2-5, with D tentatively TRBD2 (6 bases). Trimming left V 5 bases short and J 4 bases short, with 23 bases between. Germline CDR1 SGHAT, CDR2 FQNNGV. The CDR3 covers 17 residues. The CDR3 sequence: CASSPTLGALGGETQYF. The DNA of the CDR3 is TGTGCCAGCAGCCCAACCCTAGGAGCCTTGGGAGGAGAGACCCAGTACTTC.

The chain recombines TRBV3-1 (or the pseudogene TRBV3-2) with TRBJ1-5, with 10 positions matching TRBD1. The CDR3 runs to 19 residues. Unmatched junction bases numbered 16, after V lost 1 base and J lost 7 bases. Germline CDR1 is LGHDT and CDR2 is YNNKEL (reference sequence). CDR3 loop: CASSQVIPSGQGINQPQHF. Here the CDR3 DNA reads TGTGCCAGCAGCCAAGTTATCCCTTCGGGACAGGGGATAAACCAGCCCCAGCATTTT.

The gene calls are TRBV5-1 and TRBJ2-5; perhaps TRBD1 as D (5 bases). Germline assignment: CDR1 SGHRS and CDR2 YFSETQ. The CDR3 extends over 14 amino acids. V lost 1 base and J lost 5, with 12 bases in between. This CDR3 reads CASSLKGSGETQYF. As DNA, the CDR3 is TGCGCCAGCAGCTTGAAAGGCTCAGGGGAGACCCAGTACTTC.

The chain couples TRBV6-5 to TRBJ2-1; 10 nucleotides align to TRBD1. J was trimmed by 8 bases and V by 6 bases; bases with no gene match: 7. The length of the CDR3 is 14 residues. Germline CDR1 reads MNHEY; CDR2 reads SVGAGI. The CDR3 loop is CASSTDRGLDEQFF. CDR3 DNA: TGTGCCAGCAGCACCGACAGGGGGCTGGATGAGCAGTTCTTC.

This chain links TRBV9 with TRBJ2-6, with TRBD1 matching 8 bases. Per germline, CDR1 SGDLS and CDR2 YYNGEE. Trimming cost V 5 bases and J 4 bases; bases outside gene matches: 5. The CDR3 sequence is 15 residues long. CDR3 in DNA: TGTGCCAGCAGTCCGACAGGGGTCGGGGCCAACGTCCTGACTTTC. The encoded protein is CASSPTGVGANVLTF.

CDR3 residues: CASSSGTVFPGKNYGYTF. Written as DNA, the CDR3 is TGTGCCAGCAGCTCGGGAACCGTATTCCCGGGAAAGAACTATGGCTACACCTTC. V gene TRBV7-4 combines with J gene TRBJ1-2; D unresolved. CDR3 length: 18 residues. V was pared by 4 bases and J by 2 bases, with 23 bases between. CDR1 and CDR2 from the germline V gene are SGHVT and SQSDAQ.

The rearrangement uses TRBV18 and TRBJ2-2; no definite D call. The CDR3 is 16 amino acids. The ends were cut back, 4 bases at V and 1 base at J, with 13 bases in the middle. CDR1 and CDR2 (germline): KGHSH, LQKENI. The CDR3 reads CASSLGIQVNTGELFF. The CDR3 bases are TGTGCCAGCTCACTCGGCATTCAGGTGAACACCGGGGAGCTGTTTTTT.

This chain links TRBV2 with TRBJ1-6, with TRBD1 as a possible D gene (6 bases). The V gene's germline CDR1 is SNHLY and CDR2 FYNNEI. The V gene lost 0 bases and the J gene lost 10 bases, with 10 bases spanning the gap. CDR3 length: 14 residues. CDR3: CASSEALRGSPLHF. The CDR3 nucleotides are TGTGCCAGCAGTGAAGCGCTCAGGGGCTCACCCCTCCACTTT.

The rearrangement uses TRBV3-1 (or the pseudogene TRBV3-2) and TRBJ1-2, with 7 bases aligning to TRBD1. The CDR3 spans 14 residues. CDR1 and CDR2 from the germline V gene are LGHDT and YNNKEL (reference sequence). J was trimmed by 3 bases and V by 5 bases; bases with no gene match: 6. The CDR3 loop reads CASSSPDRDYGYTF. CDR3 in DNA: TGTGCCAGCAGCTCCCCCGACAGGGACTATGGCTACACCTTC.

The CDR3 reads CASPGQGRNTGELFF. The CDR3 DNA reads as TGTGCCAGCCCTGGGCAGGGGAGGAACACCGGGGAGCTGTTTTTT. The rearrangement uses TRBV11-2 and TRBJ2-2; TRBD1 is a possible D gene (6 bases). Germline V lookup: CDR1 SGHAT, CDR2 FQNNGV. This CDR3 is 15 amino acids long. The germline V and J ends were trimmed by 8 bases and 1 base, with 14 bases remaining between them.

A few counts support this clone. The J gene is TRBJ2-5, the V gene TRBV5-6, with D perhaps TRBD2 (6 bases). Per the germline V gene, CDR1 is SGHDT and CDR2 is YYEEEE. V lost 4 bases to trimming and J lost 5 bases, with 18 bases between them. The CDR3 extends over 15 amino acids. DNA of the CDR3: TGTGCCAGCAGCCCTAGAGGAGGGGTCGGGGAGACCCAGTACTTC. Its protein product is CASSPRGGVGETQYF.

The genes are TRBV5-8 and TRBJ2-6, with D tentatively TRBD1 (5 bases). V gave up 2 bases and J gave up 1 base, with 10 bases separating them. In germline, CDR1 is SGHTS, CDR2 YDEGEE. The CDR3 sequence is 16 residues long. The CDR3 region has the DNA TGTGCCAGCAGCTTCAGGACACTTTCTGGGGCCAACGTCCTGACTTTC. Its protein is CASSFRTLSGANVLTF.